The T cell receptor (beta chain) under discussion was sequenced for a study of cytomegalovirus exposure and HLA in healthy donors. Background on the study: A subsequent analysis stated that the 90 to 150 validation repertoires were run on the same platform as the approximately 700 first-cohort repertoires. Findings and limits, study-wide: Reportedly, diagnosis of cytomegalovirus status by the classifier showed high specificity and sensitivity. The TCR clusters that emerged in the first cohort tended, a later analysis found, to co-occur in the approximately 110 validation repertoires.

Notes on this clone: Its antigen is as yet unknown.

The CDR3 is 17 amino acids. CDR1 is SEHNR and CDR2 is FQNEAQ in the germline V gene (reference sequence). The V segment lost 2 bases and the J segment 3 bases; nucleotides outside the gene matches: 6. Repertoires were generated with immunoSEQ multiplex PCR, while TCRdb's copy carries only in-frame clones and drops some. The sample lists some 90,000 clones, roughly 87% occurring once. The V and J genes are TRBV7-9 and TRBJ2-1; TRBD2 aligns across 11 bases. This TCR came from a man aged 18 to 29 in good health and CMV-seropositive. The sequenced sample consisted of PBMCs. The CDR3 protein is CASSLWRLAGLYNEQFF. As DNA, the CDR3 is TGTGCCAGCAGCTTATGGCGACTAGCGGGACTCTACAATGAGCAGTTCTTC.